This T cell receptor (beta chain) was sequenced in a study of blood T cell repertoires in COVID-19. This CDR3 has 16 amino acids. V shed 6 bases and J shed 0 bases, with 17 bases lying between them. Germline CDR1 SNHLY, CDR2 FYNNEI. Some clones are missing from TCRdb's copy, which holds only in-frame ones; the method was immunoSEQ multiplex PCR. This table has some 270,000 clones, 85% to 90% appearing once. The genes are TRBV2 and TRBJ1-2; D ambiguous. Specimen: peripheral blood. The origin of this receptor is a woman aged 55-70 years with COVID-19, enrolled during active disease. Here the CDR3 reads CASSDGTTVTNYGYTF. The CDR3 nucleotides are TGTGCCAGCAGCGACGGAACCACAGTAACTAACTATGGCTACACCTTC.